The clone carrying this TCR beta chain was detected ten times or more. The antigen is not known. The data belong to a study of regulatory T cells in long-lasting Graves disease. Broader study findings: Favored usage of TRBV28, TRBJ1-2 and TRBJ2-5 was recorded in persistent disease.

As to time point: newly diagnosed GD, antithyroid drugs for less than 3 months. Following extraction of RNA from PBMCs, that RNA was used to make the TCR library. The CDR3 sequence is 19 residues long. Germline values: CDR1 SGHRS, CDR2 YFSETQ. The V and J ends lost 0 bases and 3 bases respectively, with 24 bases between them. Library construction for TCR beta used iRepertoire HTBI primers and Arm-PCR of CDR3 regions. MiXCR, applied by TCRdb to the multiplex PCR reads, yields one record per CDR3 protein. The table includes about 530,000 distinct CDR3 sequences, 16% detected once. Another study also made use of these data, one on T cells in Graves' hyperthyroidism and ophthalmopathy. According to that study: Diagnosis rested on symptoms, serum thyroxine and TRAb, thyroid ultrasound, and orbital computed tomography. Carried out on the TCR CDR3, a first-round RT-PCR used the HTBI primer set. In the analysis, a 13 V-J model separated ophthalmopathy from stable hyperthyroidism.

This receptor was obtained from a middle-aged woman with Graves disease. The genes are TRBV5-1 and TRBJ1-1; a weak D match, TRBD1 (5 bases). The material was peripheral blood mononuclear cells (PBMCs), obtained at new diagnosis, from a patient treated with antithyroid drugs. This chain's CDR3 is CASSLEAVRGGNYYTEAFF. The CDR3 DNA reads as TGCGCCAGCAGCTTGGAAGCGGTTCGGGGCGGGAACTACTACACTGAAGCTTTCTTT.